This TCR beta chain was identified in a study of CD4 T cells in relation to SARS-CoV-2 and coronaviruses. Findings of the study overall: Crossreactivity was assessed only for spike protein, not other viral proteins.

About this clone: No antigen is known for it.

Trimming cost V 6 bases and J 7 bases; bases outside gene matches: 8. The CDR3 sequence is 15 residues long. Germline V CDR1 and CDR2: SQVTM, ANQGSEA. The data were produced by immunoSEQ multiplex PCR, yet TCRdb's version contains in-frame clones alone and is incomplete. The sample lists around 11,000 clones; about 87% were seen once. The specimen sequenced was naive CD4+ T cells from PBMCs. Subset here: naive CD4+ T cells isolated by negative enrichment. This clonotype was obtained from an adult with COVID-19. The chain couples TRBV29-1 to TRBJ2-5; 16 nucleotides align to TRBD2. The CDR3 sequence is CSVGLAGGRFVTQYF. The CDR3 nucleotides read TGCAGCGTGGGACTAGCGGGGGGGCGGTTTGTGACCCAGTACTTC. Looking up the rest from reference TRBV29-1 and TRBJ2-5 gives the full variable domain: SAVISQKPSRDICQRGTSLTIQCQVDSQVTMMFWYRQQPGQSLTLIATANQGSEATYESGFVIDKFPISRPNLTFSTLTVSNMSPEDSSIYLCSVGLAGGRFVTQYFGPGTRLLVL.